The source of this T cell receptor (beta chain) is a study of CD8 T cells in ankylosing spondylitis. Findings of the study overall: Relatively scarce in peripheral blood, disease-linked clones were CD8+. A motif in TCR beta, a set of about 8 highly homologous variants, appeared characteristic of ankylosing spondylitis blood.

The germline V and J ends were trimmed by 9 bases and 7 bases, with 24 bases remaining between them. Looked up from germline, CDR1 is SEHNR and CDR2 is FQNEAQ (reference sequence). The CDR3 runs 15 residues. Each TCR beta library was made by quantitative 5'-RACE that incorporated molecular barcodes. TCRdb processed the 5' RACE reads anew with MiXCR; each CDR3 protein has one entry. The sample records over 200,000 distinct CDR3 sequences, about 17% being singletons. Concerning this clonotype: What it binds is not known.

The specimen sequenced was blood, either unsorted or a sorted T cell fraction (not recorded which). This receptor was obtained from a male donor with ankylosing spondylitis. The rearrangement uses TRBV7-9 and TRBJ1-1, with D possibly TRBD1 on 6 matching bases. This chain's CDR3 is CASLSDGGAVHEAFF. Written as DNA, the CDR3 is TGTGCCAGTCTAAGTGATGGGGGGGCCGTACATGAAGCTTTCTTT.